The 24 T cell receptor beta chains given below trace back to one sample, sequenced in a study of blood T cell repertoires in COVID-19. Sequencing was performed with immunoSEQ multiplex PCR; in TCRdb, only in-frame clones are kept and a portion is missing. The data hold about 100,000 clones, with approximately 85% observed a single time. The specimen was peripheral blood. The receptors originated from a man in his forties with active or convalescent COVID-19.

This chain joins TRBV18 and TRBJ2-7; 9 bases are shared with TRBD1. The CDR3 contains 14 residues. Germline loops: CDR1 KGHSH, CDR2 LQKENI. V dropped 4 bases and J dropped 2; count of bases not matched to a gene: 3. The CDR3 DNA reads as TGTGCCAGCTCACACGGGGACAGGGCCTACGAGCAGTACTTC. It yields the protein CASSHGDRAYEQYF. Using reference TRBV18 and TRBJ2-7 for the parts outside the CDR3, the full variable domain is NAGVMQNPRHLVRRRGQEARLRCSPMKGHSHVYWYRQLPEEGLKFMVYLQKENIIDESGMPKERFSAEFPKEGPSILRIQQVVRGDSAAYFCASSHGDRAYEQYFGPGTRLTVT.

The chain is built from TRBV24-1 and TRBJ2-2, with a possible D match to TRBD2 (5 bases). CDR3 size: 13 residues. CDR1 and CDR2 from the germline V gene are KGHDR and SFDVKD. Between the trimmed V and J ends, which lost 9 bases and 4 bases, there was a span of 11 bases. In DNA, the CDR3 is TGTGCCACCGGGATTGAGGGCACCGGGGAGCTGTTTTTT. Translation gives CATGIEGTGELFF.

This rearrangement joins TRBV27 to TRBJ1-5; a possible D gene is TRBD1 (6 bases). Trimming took 8 bases from V and 5 from J, leaving 22 bases between them. This CDR3 contains 16 residues. Germline CDR1 and CDR2: MNHEY and SMNVEV (reference sequence). The CDR3 is CASSVLFRGKDQPQHF. For the CDR3, the DNA is TGTGCCAGCTCCGTTTTGTTTAGGGGGAAGGATCAGCCCCAGCATTTT.

The CDR3, as DNA: TGTGCCAGCAGCCTAATTTCGAACACCGGGGAGCTGTTTTTT. Its protein is CASSLISNTGELFF. This chain joins TRBV11-1 and TRBJ2-2; D call uncertain. V lost 5 bases and J 0 bases, leaving 7 bases between the germline ends. CDR1 is SGHAT, CDR2 FQDESV, per germline (reference sequence). There are 14 residues in the CDR3.

V is TRBV11-2 and J is TRBJ1-2; possibly TRBD1 for D (6 bases). Deletions cut 4 bases from V and 7 bases from J, with 22 bases between. The V gene's germline CDR1 is SGHAT and CDR2 FQNNGV. The CDR3 is 16 residues long. As DNA, the CDR3 is TGTGCCAGCAGCTCACCAGGCGGGGGCAGACCGCTTGGCTACACCTTC. This sequence encodes CASSSPGGGRPLGYTF. The full variable domain, rest sourced from reference TRBV11-2 and TRBJ1-2, is EAGVAQSPRYKIIEKRQSVAFWCNPISGHATLYWYQQILGQGPKLLIQFQNNGVVDDSQLPKDRFSAERLKGVDSTLKIQPAKLEDSAVYLCASSSPGGGRPLGYTFGSGTRLTVV.

This rearrangement joins TRBV11-2 to TRBJ2-7; weak D call: TRBD2 (5 bases). The length of the CDR3 is 11 residues. Per germline, CDR1 SGHAT and CDR2 FQNNGV. Trimming stripped 4 bases from V and 6 bases from J, with 7 bases between. CDR3 in DNA: TGTGCCAGCAGCTCGGCGGGCGAGCAGTACTTC. Translating gives CASSSAGEQYF.

The chain combines TRBV28 with TRBJ2-5; 7 nucleotides match TRBD2. Trimming cost V 6 bases and J 2 bases; bases outside gene matches: 9. The CDR3 loop spans 15 amino acids. From germline, CDR1 is MDHEN and CDR2 SYDVKM. CDR3 sequence: CASSGASGAQETQYF. The CDR3 DNA reads TGTGCCAGCAGCGGAGCTAGCGGAGCACAAGAGACCCAGTACTTC.

The chain combines TRBV7-2 with TRBJ2-7; 11 nucleotides align to TRBD1. This CDR3 spans 17 amino acids. Germline values: CDR1 SGHTA, CDR2 FQGNSA. V shed 1 base and J 2 bases; nucleotides not matched to a gene: 7. The CDR3 region has the DNA TGTGCCAGCAGCTTAGTGGGACAGGGGGTGAACGCCTACGAGCAGTACTTC. Translated, it gives CASSLVGQGVNAYEQYF.

The chain employs TRBV7-9 and TRBJ1-1; D call uncertain. Germline CDR1 SEHNR, CDR2 FQNEAQ (reference sequence). V gave up 4 bases and J gave up 4 bases, with 7 bases separating them. There are 12 residues in the CDR3. CDR3 amino acids: CASSSLSTEAFF. DNA for the CDR3: TGTGCCAGCAGCTCCCTTAGCACTGAAGCTTTCTTT. The whole variable domain, filled in from reference TRBV7-9 and TRBJ1-1, reads DTGVSQNPRHKITKRGQNVTFRCDPISEHNRLYWYRQTLGQGPEFLTYFQNEAQLEKSRLLSDRFSAERPKGSFSTLEIQRTEQGDSAMYLCASSSLSTEAFFGQGTRLTVV.

This clone was recorded once. The chain has TRBV9 and TRBJ1-6; no firm D call. The CDR3 is made up of 13 amino acids. Trimming shortened V by 3 bases and J by 10 bases, and 11 bases separated the two germline ends. Looked up from germline, CDR1 is SGDLS and CDR2 is YYNGEE. The CDR3: CASSARGESPLHF. The CDR3 DNA sequence: TGTGCCAGCAGCGCCCGGGGTGAATCACCCCTCCACTTT.

The CDR3 DNA sequence: TGTGCCAGCAGCTTAATACAGGGGGCTTTTCAGCCCCAGCATTTT. Translated: CASSLIQGAFQPQHF. The chain combines TRBV7-3 with TRBJ1-5; 9 nucleotides line up with TRBD1. V dropped 1 base and J dropped 6; count of bases not matched to a gene: 4. CDR3 length: 15 amino acids. Per the germline V gene, CDR1 is SGHTA and CDR2 is FQGTGA. The full variable domain, completed using reference TRBV7-3 and TRBJ1-5, is GAGVSQTPSNKVTEKGKYVELRCDPISGHTALYWYRQSLGQGPEFLIYFQGTGAADDSGLPNDRFFAVRPEGSVSTLKIQRTERGDSAVYLCASSLIQGAFQPQHFGDGTRLSIL.

This CDR3 is CASSKQGMALHF. Written as DNA, the CDR3 is TGTGCCAGCAGTAAACAGGGTATGGCCCTCCACTTT. The V and J genes are TRBV6-5 and TRBJ1-6; D is perhaps TRBD1 (6 bases). Deletions cut 5 bases from V and 14 bases from J, with 13 bases between. CDR3 size: 12 residues. CDR1 is MNHEY, CDR2 SVGAGI, per germline.

The chain uses TRBV19 and TRBJ1-2; 9 bases map to TRBD1. J lost 4 bases, V lost 9 bases, and 6 bases had no gene match. The CDR3 covers 13 residues. Germline loops: CDR1 LNHDA, CDR2 SQIVND (reference sequence). DNA for the CDR3: TGTGCCAGAGGAAGACAGGGGGTCTATGGCTACACCTTC. Its translation: CARGRQGVYGYTF.

The genes are TRBV9 and TRBJ1-1; D remains unclear. The CDR3 is 16 amino acids. Trimming took off 0 bases at V and 5 bases at J, with 17 bases between the two ends. Germline V gene sequence: CDR1 SGDLS, CDR2 YYNGEE. The CDR3 region has the DNA TGTGCCAGCAGCGTAGAATGGCGGGCAACCTCTACTGAAGCTTTCTTT. It yields the protein CASSVEWRATSTEAFF.

The chain couples TRBV9 to TRBJ2-6, with D possibly matching TRBD2 (6 bases). The CDR3 runs to 19 residues. The germline V and J ends were trimmed by 4 bases and 0 bases, with 20 bases remaining between them. The germline V gene encodes CDR1 SGDLS and CDR2 YYNGEE. This CDR3 reads CASSSRWEDSFSGANVLTF. CDR3 bases: TGTGCCAGCAGCTCCAGATGGGAGGACTCCTTCTCTGGGGCCAACGTCCTGACTTTC.

This clone appeared a few times. This sequence joins TRBV4-1 and TRBJ1-1; D remains unclear. CDR1 and CDR2 from the germline V gene are MGHRA and YSYEKL. There are 15 residues in the CDR3. V was shortened by 0 bases and J by 3 bases, with 11 bases between the two germline ends. The CDR3 DNA reads as TGCGCCAGCAGCCAAGATTGGCGGGGAGACACTGAAGCTTTCTTT. It translates to CASSQDWRGDTEAFF.

The chain recombines TRBV19 with TRBJ1-5, with no clear D. The V end was cut by 4 bases, the J end by 2 bases, with 6 bases between. Per germline, CDR1 LNHDA and CDR2 SQIVND (reference sequence). The CDR3 consists of 13 residues. CDR3: CASSTEGNQPQHF. CDR3 sequence (DNA): TGTGCCAGTAGTACGGAGGGCAATCAGCCCCAGCATTTT.

The chain has TRBV6-2 or TRBV6-3 and TRBJ1-1; D perhaps matches TRBD1 (5 bases). The ends were cut back, 4 bases at V and 4 bases at J, with 10 bases in the middle. The CDR3 extends over 13 amino acids. From germline, CDR1 is MNHEY and CDR2 SVGEGT. CDR3 sequence reads: CASSFRGGTEAFF. As DNA, the CDR3 is TGTGCCAGCAGTTTTAGGGGAGGCACTGAAGCTTTCTTT.

The rearrangement uses TRBV11-3 and TRBJ1-6; D gene ambiguous. The CDR3 contains 15 residues. CDR1 SGHNT and CDR2 YENEEA come from the germline V gene. V was clipped by 7 bases and J by 10 bases, with 20 bases between them. The CDR3 region has the DNA TGTGCCAGCAACACATTGGGCAGTTTATACTCACCCCTCCACTTT. This encodes CASNTLGSLYSPLHF.

V is TRBV30 and J is TRBJ1-6; D may be TRBD1 (5 bases). The CDR3 has 13 amino acids. V was shortened by 2 bases and J by 10 bases, with 12 bases between the two germline ends. From germline, CDR1 is GTSNPN and CDR2 SVGIG (reference sequence). CDR3: CAWSPRERSPLHF. CDR3 bases: TGTGCCTGGAGTCCCAGGGAACGCTCACCCCTCCACTTT.

The V and J genes are TRBV12-3 or TRBV12-4 and TRBJ2-2; D remains unclear. The V gene lost 3 bases and the J gene lost 7 bases, with 3 bases spanning the gap. The CDR3 spans 11 residues. Written as DNA, the CDR3 is TGTGCCAGCAGTTTCGGCGGGGAGCTGTTTTTT. Translation: CASSFGGELFF.

This chain connects TRBV4-1 to TRBJ2-5; 8 nucleotides align to TRBD1. Germline values: CDR1 MGHRA, CDR2 YSYEKL. The CDR3 is 16 residues long. The junction had 11 bases not matched to a gene; V was cut back by 3 bases and J by 5 bases. CDR3 residues: CASSHHSGQGPETQYF. CDR3 nucleotide sequence: TGCGCCAGCAGCCATCACTCAGGACAGGGCCCCGAGACCCAGTACTTC.

This clone was observed once. The chain links TRBV7-2 to TRBJ1-6; D possibly corresponds to TRBD1 (6 bases). The ends were cut back, 6 bases at V and 7 bases at J, with 13 bases in the middle. The CDR3 is 14 amino acids. CDR1 and CDR2 from the germline V gene are SGHTA and FQGNSA. Here the CDR3 DNA reads TGTGCCAGCAGGTCCTACAGGGAAAATTCACCCCTCCACTTT. It translates to CASRSYRENSPLHF.

V and J are TRBV25-1 and TRBJ1-5; possible D gene TRBD1, 5 bases. Between the trimmed V and J ends, which lost 9 bases and 1 base, there was a span of 10 bases. The CDR3 consists of 13 residues. The germline V gene has CDR1 MGHDK and CDR2 SYGVNS. CDR3 in DNA: TGTGCCAGTTGTCAGGGAAGCAATCAGCCCCAGCATTTT. It yields the protein CASCQGSNQPQHF.